Sequencing of this T cell receptor (beta chain) was carried out in a study of OX40 agonist ivuxolimab in advanced cancers. Study-wide context: Participants could have had prior anti-PD-1, anti-PD-L1 or anti-CTLA-4 therapy, and less than 45% had some.

Clones were sequenced by immunoSEQ multiplex PCR, and TCRdb holds only the in-frame ones, with some missing. The table shows approximately 67,000 clones, with about 93% occurring only once. V gave up 1 base and J gave up 7 bases; unmatched junction bases: 3. The CDR3 loop spans 14 amino acids. Germline assignment: CDR1 LNHDA and CDR2 SQIVND (reference sequence). Patients who had autoimmune disease history or got systemic immunosuppression were left out. Findings and limits, study-wide: In general, CD8+ T cells held more expanded clones than CD4+ did, on average.

For this clone: What it binds is unknown.

The origin of this receptor is an adult with an advanced solid tumor such as melanoma, head and neck, liver or kidney cancer. The rearrangement uses TRBV19 and TRBJ2-1, with 8 bases identical to TRBD2. The source was CD4+ or CD8+ T cells sorted from blood, collected in a trial of the OX40 agonist ivuxolimab. CDR3 sequence reads: CASSIGSGNNEQFF. In nucleotides, the CDR3 is TGTGCCAGTAGTATAGGTAGCGGGAATAATGAGCAGTTCTTC. Drawing the rest from reference TRBV19 and TRBJ2-1, the complete variable domain is DGGITQSPKYLFRKEGQNVTLSCEQNLNHDAMYWYRQDPGQGLRLIYYSQIVNDFQKGDIAEGYSVSREKKESFPLTVTSAQKNPTAFYLCASSIGSGNNEQFFGPGTRLTVL.